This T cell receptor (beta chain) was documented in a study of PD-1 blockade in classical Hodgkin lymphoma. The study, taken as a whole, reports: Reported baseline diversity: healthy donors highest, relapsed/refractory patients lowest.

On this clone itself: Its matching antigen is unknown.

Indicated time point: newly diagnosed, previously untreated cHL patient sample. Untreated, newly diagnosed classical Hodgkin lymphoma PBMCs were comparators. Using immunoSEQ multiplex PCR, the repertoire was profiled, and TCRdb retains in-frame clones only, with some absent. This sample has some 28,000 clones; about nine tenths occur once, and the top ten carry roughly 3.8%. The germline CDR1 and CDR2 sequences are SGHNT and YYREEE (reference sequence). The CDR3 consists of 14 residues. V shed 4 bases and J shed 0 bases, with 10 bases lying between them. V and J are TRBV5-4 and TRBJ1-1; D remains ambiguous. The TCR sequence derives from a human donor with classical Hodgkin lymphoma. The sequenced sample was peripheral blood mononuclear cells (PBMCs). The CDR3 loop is CASSSRLLNTEAFF. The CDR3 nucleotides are TGTGCCAGCAGCAGTAGGTTACTGAACACTGAAGCTTTCTTT.